The sequence of this T cell receptor beta chain was determined in a study of CD8 T cells in ankylosing spondylitis. Each CDR3 protein gets one entry after TCRdb re-called the 5' RACE reads with MiXCR. Of some 30,000 distinct CDR3 sequences in the sample, about 6.8% are singletons; the top ten hold about 10%. The CDR3 runs to 15 residues. From germline, CDR1 is SNHLY and CDR2 FYNNEI. V was pared by 6 bases and J by 1 base, with 6 bases of the junction left unmatched. Sequencing used blood, either unsorted or a sorted T cell fraction (not recorded which). The sequence was obtained from a male donor with ankylosing spondylitis or in good health (not recorded which). The chain uses TRBV2 and TRBJ1-1; TRBD1 agrees at 9 bases. DNA of the CDR3: TGTGCCAGCAGGTCATCGGGACAGGGGAACACTGAAGCTTTCTTT. Amino acid sequence: CASRSSGQGNTEAFF.